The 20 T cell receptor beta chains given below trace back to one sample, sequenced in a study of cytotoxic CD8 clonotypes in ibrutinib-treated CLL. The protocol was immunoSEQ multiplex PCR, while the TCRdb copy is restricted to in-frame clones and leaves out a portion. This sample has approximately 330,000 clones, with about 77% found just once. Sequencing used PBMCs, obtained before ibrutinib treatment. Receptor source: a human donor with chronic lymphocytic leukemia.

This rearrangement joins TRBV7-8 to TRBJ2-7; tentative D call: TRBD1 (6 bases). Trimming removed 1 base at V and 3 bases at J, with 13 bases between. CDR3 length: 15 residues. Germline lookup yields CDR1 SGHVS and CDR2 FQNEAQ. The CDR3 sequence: CASSLVQGSGYEQYF. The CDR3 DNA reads TGTGCCAGCAGCTTAGTTCAGGGGTCCGGCTACGAGCAGTACTTC. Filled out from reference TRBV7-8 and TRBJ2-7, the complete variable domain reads GAGVSQSPRYKVAKRGQDVALRCDPISGHVSLFWYQQALGQGPEFLTYFQNEAQLDKSGLPSDRFFAERPEGSVSTLKIQRTQQEDSAVYLCASSLVQGSGYEQYFGPGTRLTVT.

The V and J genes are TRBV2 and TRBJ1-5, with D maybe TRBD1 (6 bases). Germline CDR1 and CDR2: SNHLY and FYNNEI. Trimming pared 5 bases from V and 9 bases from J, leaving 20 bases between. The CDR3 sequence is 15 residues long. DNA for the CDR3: TGTGCCAGCAGTCAGACCAGGGGAGGGGCGCGGCCCCAGCATTTT. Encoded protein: CASSQTRGGARPQHF.

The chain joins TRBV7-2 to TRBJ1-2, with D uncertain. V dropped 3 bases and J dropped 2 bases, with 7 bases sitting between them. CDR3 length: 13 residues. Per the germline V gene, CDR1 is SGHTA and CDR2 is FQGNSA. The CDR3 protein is CASSFQLNYGYTF. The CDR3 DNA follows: TGTGCCAGCAGCTTTCAGCTGAACTATGGCTACACCTTC.

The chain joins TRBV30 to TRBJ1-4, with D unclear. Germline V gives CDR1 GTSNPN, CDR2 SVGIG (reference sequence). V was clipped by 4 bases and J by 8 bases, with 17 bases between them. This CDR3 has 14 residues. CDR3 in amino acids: CAWTKPYAGEKLFF. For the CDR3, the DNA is TGTGCCTGGACTAAACCCTACGCAGGCGAAAAACTGTTTTTT.

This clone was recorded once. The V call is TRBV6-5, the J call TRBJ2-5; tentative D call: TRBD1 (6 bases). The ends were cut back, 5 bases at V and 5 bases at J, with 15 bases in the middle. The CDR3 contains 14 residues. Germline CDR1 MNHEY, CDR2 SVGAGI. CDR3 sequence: CASSQGTWGETQYF. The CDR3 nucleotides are TGTGCCAGCAGTCAGGGGACATGGGGGGAGACCCAGTACTTC.

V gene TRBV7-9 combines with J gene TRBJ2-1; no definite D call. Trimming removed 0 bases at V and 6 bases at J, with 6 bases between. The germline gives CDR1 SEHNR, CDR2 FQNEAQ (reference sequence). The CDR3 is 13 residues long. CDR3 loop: CASSLAGSNEQFF. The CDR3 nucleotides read TGTGCCAGCAGCTTAGCTGGTAGCAATGAGCAGTTCTTC.

The DNA of the CDR3 is TGCGCCAGCAGCCAAGATGAGATTTCCTATGATACGCAGTATTTT. It is translated as CASSQDEISYDTQYF. J is TRBJ2-3 and V is TRBV4-3, with unresolved D. The CDR3 runs to 15 residues. Germline V gives CDR1 LGHNA, CDR2 YSLEER. Trimming cost V 0 bases and J 6 bases, with 13 bases left between them.

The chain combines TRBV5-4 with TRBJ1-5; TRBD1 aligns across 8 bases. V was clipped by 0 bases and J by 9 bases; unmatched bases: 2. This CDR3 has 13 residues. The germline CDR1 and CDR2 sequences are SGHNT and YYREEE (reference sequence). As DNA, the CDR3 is TGTGCCAGCAGCTTGGACGACAGGGGGCCCCAGCATTTT. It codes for CASSLDDRGPQHF.

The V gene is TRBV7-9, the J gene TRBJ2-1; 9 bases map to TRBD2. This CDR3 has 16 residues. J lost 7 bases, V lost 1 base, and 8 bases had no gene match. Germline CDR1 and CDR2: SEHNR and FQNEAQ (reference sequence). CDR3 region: CASSLELAGYPNEQFF. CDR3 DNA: TGTGCCAGCAGCTTAGAGCTAGCGGGATATCCAAATGAGCAGTTCTTC.

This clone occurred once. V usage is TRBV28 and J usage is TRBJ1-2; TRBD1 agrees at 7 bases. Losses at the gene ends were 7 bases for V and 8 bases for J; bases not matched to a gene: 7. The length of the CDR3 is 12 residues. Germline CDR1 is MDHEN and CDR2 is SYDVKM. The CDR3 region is CASTSRGLGYTF. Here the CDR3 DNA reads TGTGCCAGCACCTCAAGGGGGCTCGGCTACACCTTC.

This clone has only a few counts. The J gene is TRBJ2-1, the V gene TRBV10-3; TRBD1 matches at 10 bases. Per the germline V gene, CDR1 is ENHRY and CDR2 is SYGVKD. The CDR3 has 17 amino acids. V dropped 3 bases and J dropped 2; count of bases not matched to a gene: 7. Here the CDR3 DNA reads TGTGCCATCAGTGACTGGGGGACAGGGGCCCCCTACAATGAGCAGTTCTTC. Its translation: CAISDWGTGAPYNEQFF.

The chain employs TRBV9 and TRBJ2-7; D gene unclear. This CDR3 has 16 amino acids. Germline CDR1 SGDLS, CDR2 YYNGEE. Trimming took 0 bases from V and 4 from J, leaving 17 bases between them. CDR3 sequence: CASSVGAVVGAYEQYF. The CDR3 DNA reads TGTGCCAGCAGCGTAGGGGCTGTGGTAGGTGCTTACGAGCAGTACTTC.

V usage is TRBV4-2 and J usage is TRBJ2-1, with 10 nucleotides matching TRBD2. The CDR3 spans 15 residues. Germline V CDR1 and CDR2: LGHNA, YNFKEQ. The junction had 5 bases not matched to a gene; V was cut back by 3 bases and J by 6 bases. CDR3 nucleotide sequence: TGTGCCAGCAGCCAGGCCGGGACTAGCGTCAATGAGCAGTTCTTC. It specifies CASSQAGTSVNEQFF.

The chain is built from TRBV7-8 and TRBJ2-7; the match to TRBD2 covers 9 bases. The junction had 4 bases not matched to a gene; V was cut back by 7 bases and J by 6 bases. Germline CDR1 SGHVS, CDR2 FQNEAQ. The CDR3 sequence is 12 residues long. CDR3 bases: TGTGCCAGCAAAGGAGCGGGAGGCGAGCAGTACTTC. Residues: CASKGAGGEQYF.

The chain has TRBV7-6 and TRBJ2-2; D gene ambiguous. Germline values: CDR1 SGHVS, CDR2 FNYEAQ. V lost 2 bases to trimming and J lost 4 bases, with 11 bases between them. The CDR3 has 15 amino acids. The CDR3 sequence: CASSLHLRGTGELFF. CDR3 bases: TGTGCCAGCAGCTTACACCTGCGTGGCACCGGGGAGCTGTTTTTT.

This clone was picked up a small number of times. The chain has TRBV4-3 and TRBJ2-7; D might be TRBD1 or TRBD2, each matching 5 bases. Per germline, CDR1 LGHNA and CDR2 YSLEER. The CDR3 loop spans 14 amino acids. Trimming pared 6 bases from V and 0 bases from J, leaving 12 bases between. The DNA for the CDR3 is TGCGCCAGCAGTAGGAGGCAGGGCTCCTACGAGCAGTACTTC. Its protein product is CASSRRQGSYEQYF.

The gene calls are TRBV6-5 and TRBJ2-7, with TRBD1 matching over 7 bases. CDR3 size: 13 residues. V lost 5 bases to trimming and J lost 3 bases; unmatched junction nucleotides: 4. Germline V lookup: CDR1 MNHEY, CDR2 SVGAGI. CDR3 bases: TGTGCCAGCAGTCATAGACAGGGCTACGAGCAGTACTTC. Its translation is CASSHRQGYEQYF.

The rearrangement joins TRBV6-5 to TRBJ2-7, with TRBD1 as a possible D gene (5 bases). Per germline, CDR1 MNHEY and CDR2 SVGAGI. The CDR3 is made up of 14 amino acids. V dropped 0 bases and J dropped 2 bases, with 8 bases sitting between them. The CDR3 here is CASSYSSTAYEQYF. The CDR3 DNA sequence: TGTGCCAGCAGTTACTCTTCGACAGCCTACGAGCAGTACTTC.

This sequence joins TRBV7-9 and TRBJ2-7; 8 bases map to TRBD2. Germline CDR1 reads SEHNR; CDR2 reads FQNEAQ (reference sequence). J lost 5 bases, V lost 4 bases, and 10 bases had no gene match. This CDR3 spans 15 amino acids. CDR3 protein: CASSSTFRGGDEQYF. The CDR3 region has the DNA TGTGCCAGCAGCTCCACCTTCCGGGGGGGAGACGAGCAGTACTTC.

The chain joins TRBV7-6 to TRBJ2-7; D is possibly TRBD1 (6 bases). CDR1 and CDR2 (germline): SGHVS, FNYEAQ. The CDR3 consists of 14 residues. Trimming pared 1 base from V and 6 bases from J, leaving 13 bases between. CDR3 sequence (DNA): TGTGCCAGCAGCTTAGGATCCGGGACAACCGAGCAGTACTTC. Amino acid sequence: CASSLGSGTTEQYF.